These 27 T cell receptor beta chains were sequenced from one sample in a study of patients and donors after allogeneic stem cell transplantation. TCRdb re-called the RT-PCR reads through MiXCR, storing one row per CDR3 protein. The sample shows 25,000 to 30,000 distinct CDR3 sequences, approximately 8.8% of them seen only once. Sequenced input: blood, either unsorted or a sorted T cell fraction (not recorded which). The receptors stem from a human donor who was either an allogeneic HSCT recipient or a stem cell or donor lymphocyte infusion donor (not recorded which). It is not recorded whose cells these are; they may come from a transplant donor.

This clonotype showed up just a few times. The rearrangement joins TRBV19 to TRBJ2-2, with a weak D call TRBD2 (7 bases). Trimming took 0 bases from V and 3 from J, leaving 11 bases between them. The CDR3 extends over 16 amino acids. From germline, CDR1 is LNHDA and CDR2 SQIVND (reference sequence). CDR3 in DNA: TGTGCCAGTAGTATAGACCGGGGGGCCGACACCGGGGAGCTGTTTTTT. It encodes CASSIDRGADTGELFF.

This clonotype is medium-sized. The chain employs TRBV7-2 and TRBJ2-1; D unclear. CDR1 is SGHTA, CDR2 FQGNSA, per germline. V gave up 1 base and J gave up 1 base, with 8 bases separating them. This CDR3 is 15 amino acids long. CDR3 nucleotides: TGTGCCAGCAGCTTAGGGTCTAGTTCCTACAATGAGCAGTTCTTC. As protein: CASSLGSSSYNEQFF.

This clonotype was counted at least ten times. This chain connects TRBV7-3 to TRBJ2-1; TRBD2 aligns across 8 bases. Trimming cost V 5 bases and J 7 bases; bases outside gene matches: 7. Germline CDR1 reads SGHTA; CDR2 reads FQGTGA. This CDR3 spans 14 amino acids. The DNA of the CDR3 is TGTGCCAGCAGCCCCCGACCGGGGGGGAATGAGCAGTTCTTC. This codes for CASSPRPGGNEQFF.

This clonotype has a handful of counts. The rearrangement joins TRBV7-8 to TRBJ2-3; the D gene could be TRBD1 or TRBD2 (5 bases each). The V gene lost 5 bases and the J gene lost 0 bases, with 12 bases spanning the gap. The CDR3 contains 15 residues. Germline lookup yields CDR1 SGHVS and CDR2 FQNEAQ. The CDR3 DNA reads TGTGCCAGCAGCCTGGGACGCCTGAGCACAGATACGCAGTATTTT. Its translation is CASSLGRLSTDTQYF.

This clonotype has at least ten counts. The chain couples TRBV6-1 to TRBJ1-1; D gene uncertain. This CDR3 has 13 residues. V was shortened by 3 bases and J by 1 base, with 6 bases between the two germline ends. Germline V gene lookup returns CDR1 MNHNS and CDR2 SASEGT. The CDR3 region has the DNA TGTGCCAGCAGTGAGACTGGGAACACTGAAGCTTTCTTT. Translated: CASSETGNTEAFF.

The DNA for the CDR3 is TGTGCCAGCAGCTTGAATGCCGGGGAGCTGTTTTTT. Translated: CASSLNAGELFF. The chain links TRBV7-3 to TRBJ2-2; D not resolved. Germline CDR1 is SGHTA and CDR2 is FQGTGA. The length of the CDR3 is 12 residues. Trimming removed 3 bases at V and 6 bases at J, with 5 bases between.

The sample holds many counts of this clonotype. This chain uses TRBV9 with TRBJ2-3; D might be TRBD1 (5 bases). The CDR3 is 15 residues long. V was cut by 2 bases and J by 1 base, with 11 bases left in between. CDR1 SGDLS and CDR2 YYNGEE come from the germline V gene. The CDR3 protein is CASSVAQGGTDTQYF. The CDR3 nucleotides are TGTGCCAGCAGCGTTGCCCAGGGCGGCACAGATACGCAGTATTTT.

This clonotype was seen repeatedly, ten times or more. The chain combines TRBV9 with TRBJ1-1; the D is unclear. The CDR3 spans 13 residues. CDR1 and CDR2 (germline): SGDLS, YYNGEE. Between the trimmed V and J ends, which lost 0 bases and 5 bases, there was a span of 8 bases. The CDR3 region has the DNA TGTGCCAGCAGCGTAGCTCCAGAAACTGAAGCTTTCTTT. Translated, it gives CASSVAPETEAFF.

In its sample, this clonotype was seen many times. The chain links TRBV28 to TRBJ1-5, with D perhaps TRBD1 (5 bases). From germline, CDR1 is MDHEN and CDR2 SYDVKM. V was trimmed by 6 bases and J by 4 bases, leaving 19 bases between them. The CDR3 contains 16 residues. CDR3 sequence: CASSLPGPGGNQPQHF. CDR3 DNA: TGTGCCAGCAGCCTACCGGGGCCTGGGGGTAATCAGCCCCAGCATTTT.

This clonotype came up many times. The chain is built from TRBV11-2 and TRBJ2-7, with D unclear. This CDR3 is 16 amino acids long. CDR1 is SGHAT and CDR2 is FQNNGV in the germline V gene. The germline V and J ends were trimmed by 6 bases and 3 bases, with 21 bases remaining between them. The CDR3, as DNA: TGTGCCAGCAGACAAGACATGGGCAGCGTGGGCTACGAGCAGTACTTC. Translated, it gives CASRQDMGSVGYEQYF. The whole variable domain, filled in from reference TRBV11-2 and TRBJ2-7, reads EAGVAQSPRYKIIEKRQSVAFWCNPISGHATLYWYQQILGQGPKLLIQFQNNGVVDDSQLPKDRFSAERLKGVDSTLKIQPAKLEDSAVYLCASRQDMGSVGYEQYFGPGTRLTVT.

This clonotype was detected ten times or more. The gene calls are TRBV12-3 or TRBV12-4 and TRBJ1-5, with D possibly being TRBD1 (5 bases). The germline V and J ends were trimmed by 4 bases and 0 bases, with 10 bases remaining between them. The CDR3 spans 15 residues. The DNA for the CDR3 is TGTGCCAGCAGTTATCGGGACGCTAGCAATCAGCCCCAGCATTTT. Its protein is CASSYRDASNQPQHF.

At least ten counts were recorded for this clonotype. The chain uses TRBV15 and TRBJ1-1; D remains ambiguous. This CDR3 is built from 15 residues. The germline gives CDR1 LNHNV, CDR2 YYDKDF (reference sequence). With 2 bases removed from V and 5 bases from J, the gap between germline ends came to 15 bases. As DNA, the CDR3 is TGTGCCACCAGCAGATCTCAGGCGTGGGGTACTGAAGCTTTCTTT. As protein: CATSRSQAWGTEAFF. Complete variable domain (other parts from reference TRBV15 and TRBJ1-1): DAMVIQNPRYQVTQFGKPVTLSCSQTLNHNVMYWYQQKSSQAPKLLFHYYDKDFNNEADTPDNFQSRRPNTSFCFLDIRSPGLGDTAMYLCATSRSQAWGTEAFFGQGTRLTVV.

This clonotype has just a few counts. This chain connects TRBV5-1 to TRBJ2-7; 9 nucleotides match TRBD2. Per the germline V gene, CDR1 is SGHRS and CDR2 is YFSETQ. This CDR3 has 14 residues. V was clipped by 2 bases and J by 2 bases; unmatched bases: 2. CDR3 amino acids: CASSFLAGTYEQYF. The CDR3 DNA sequence: TGCGCCAGCAGCTTCCTAGCGGGGACCTACGAGCAGTACTTC.

This clonotype was counted ten times or more. The gene calls are TRBV28 and TRBJ1-2, with 8 bases lining up with TRBD1. This CDR3 comprises 15 residues. Losses at the gene ends were 4 bases for V and 4 bases for J; bases not matched to a gene: 8. CDR1 and CDR2 (germline): MDHEN, SYDVKM. The CDR3 here is CASSSPDRVAYGYTF. CDR3 bases: TGTGCCAGCAGTTCTCCGGACAGGGTGGCCTATGGCTACACCTTC.

This clonotype was found a few times. The junction shows a germline mismatch at one end, possibly a read error. V usage is TRBV7-7 and J usage is TRBJ2-4; 8 bases line up with TRBD1. This CDR3 contains 14 residues. The germline CDR1 and CDR2 sequences are SSHAT and FNYEAQ (reference sequence). CDR3 in amino acids: CASSLVQGENIQYF. The CDR3 region has the DNA TGTGCTAGCAGCTTAGTACAGGGGGAAAACATTCAGTACTTC.

This clonotype showed up many times. The rearrangement uses TRBV20-1 and TRBJ1-1; no firm D call. V lost 0 bases to trimming and J lost 1 base, with 9 bases between them. Germline V gene data show CDR1 as DFQATT and CDR2 as SNEGSKA (reference sequence). This CDR3 has 14 residues. CDR3 nucleotides: TGCAGTGCTAGAGAAGGAGGGAGGAACACTGAAGCTTTCTTT. Protein: CSAREGGRNTEAFF.

This clonotype was seen many times. The chain combines TRBV28 with TRBJ2-5; a weak D match, TRBD2 (7 bases). V was shortened by 6 bases and J by 5 bases, with 22 bases between the two germline ends. The CDR3 sequence is 16 residues long. Germline V gives CDR1 MDHEN, CDR2 SYDVKM. The CDR3 reads CASRLPRGGEVETQYF. DNA of the CDR3: TGTGCCAGCAGACTCCCGAGGGGGGGTGAGGTGGAGACCCAGTACTTC.

This rearrangement joins TRBV20-1 to TRBJ1-1; D is ambiguous. In germline, CDR1 is DFQATT, CDR2 SNEGSKA (reference sequence). The V end lost 6 bases, the J end lost 3 bases, and 14 bases lay between the germline ends. This CDR3 spans 13 amino acids. As DNA, the CDR3 is TGCAGTGCCCAAGGTGGTTGGGACACTGAAGCTTTCTTT. It encodes CSAQGGWDTEAFF.

The chain uses TRBV28 and TRBJ2-1; D not resolved. CDR1 is MDHEN, CDR2 SYDVKM, per germline. CDR3 length: 15 residues. The V end was cut by 1 base, the J end by 6 bases, with 13 bases between. The chain's CDR3 is CASSLFGRTPNEQFF. CDR3 DNA sequence: TGTGCCAGCAGTTTATTCGGGCGGACCCCCAATGAGCAGTTCTTC.

This clonotype was recorded at least ten times. The V call is TRBV5-1, the J call TRBJ1-1, with D maybe TRBD1 (5 bases). The length of the CDR3 is 15 residues. V was cut by 2 bases and J by 7 bases, with 18 bases left in between. Germline-derived CDR1 and CDR2 are SGHRS and YFSETQ. The CDR3 DNA is TGCGCCAGCAGCTTAAGAACGGGGGGAAATAATGAAGCTTTCTTT. As protein: CASSLRTGGNNEAFF.

The V gene is TRBV11-3, the J gene TRBJ2-5; tentative D call: TRBD2 (6 bases). The CDR3 has 14 residues. Germline CDR1 SGHNT, CDR2 YENEEA. The V end was cut by 3 bases, the J end by 4 bases, with 12 bases between. Here the CDR3 reads CASSFRAGSETQYF. The DNA of the CDR3 is TGTGCCAGCAGCTTTCGGGCGGGGTCAGAGACCCAGTACTTC.

This clonotype turned up a few times. This sequence joins TRBV18 and TRBJ2-1; TRBD1 might be the D (6 bases). The V end lost 1 base, the J end lost 8 bases, and 9 bases lay between the germline ends. The CDR3 sequence is 13 residues long. The germline gives CDR1 KGHSH, CDR2 LQKENI. CDR3 loop: CASSPQQGDEQFF. In DNA, the CDR3 is TGTGCCAGCTCACCACAACAGGGTGATGAGCAGTTCTTC.

This clonotype was detected ten times or more. The rearrangement uses TRBV6-1 and TRBJ1-6; 10 positions match TRBD1. The CDR3 is 14 amino acids. The V gene end was trimmed by 6 bases and the J gene end by 6 bases; junction bases not matched to a gene: 2. The germline gives CDR1 MNHNS, CDR2 SASEGT. The CDR3 region is CASRGQGGNSPLHF. In DNA form, the CDR3 reads TGTGCCAGCAGAGGACAGGGGGGTAATTCACCCCTCCACTTT.

Ten or more counts support this clonotype. The rearrangement links TRBV10-2 to TRBJ1-5; D remains ambiguous. The CDR3 is 12 amino acids. The ends were cut back, 2 bases at V and 5 bases at J, with 4 bases in the middle. Germline CDR1 and CDR2: WSHSY and SAAADI. CDR3 residues: CASSEMDQPQHF. The CDR3 DNA follows: TGCGCCAGCAGTGAGATGGATCAGCCCCAGCATTTT.

The chain uses TRBV4-2 and TRBJ2-7; tentative D call: TRBD2 (6 bases). This CDR3 spans 14 amino acids. Germline assignment: CDR1 LGHNA and CDR2 YNFKEQ. V lost 0 bases, J lost 9 bases, and 15 bases lay in between. CDR3 nucleotide sequence: TGTGCCAGCAGCCAAGATAAGGGACTTGTGGGGCAGTACTTC. Its protein product is CASSQDKGLVGQYF.

The gene calls are TRBV7-9 and TRBJ2-3; 9 bases match TRBD2. Germline CDR1 SEHNR, CDR2 FQNEAQ (reference sequence). The ends lost 1 base at V and 5 bases at J; junction bases unmatched: 10. The CDR3 consists of 17 residues. The CDR3 loop reads CASSLVSSGGARDTQYF. The DNA of the CDR3 is TGTGCCAGCAGCTTAGTGAGTAGCGGGGGCGCAAGAGATACGCAGTATTTT.

The chain is built from TRBV15 and TRBJ2-7; tentatively, D is TRBD1 or TRBD2 (6 bases each). V lost 1 base and J lost 6, with 13 bases in between. This CDR3 comprises 14 residues. Germline loops: CDR1 LNHNV, CDR2 YYDKDF (reference sequence). CDR3 sequence: CATSRGGPGAEQYF. CDR3 DNA: TGTGCCACCAGCAGAGGGGGCCCGGGGGCCGAGCAGTACTTC. The full variable domain, completed using reference TRBV15 and TRBJ2-7, is DAMVIQNPRYQVTQFGKPVTLSCSQTLNHNVMYWYQQKSSQAPKLLFHYYDKDFNNEADTPDNFQSRRPNTSFCFLDIRSPGLGDTAMYLCATSRGGPGAEQYFGPGTRLTVT.